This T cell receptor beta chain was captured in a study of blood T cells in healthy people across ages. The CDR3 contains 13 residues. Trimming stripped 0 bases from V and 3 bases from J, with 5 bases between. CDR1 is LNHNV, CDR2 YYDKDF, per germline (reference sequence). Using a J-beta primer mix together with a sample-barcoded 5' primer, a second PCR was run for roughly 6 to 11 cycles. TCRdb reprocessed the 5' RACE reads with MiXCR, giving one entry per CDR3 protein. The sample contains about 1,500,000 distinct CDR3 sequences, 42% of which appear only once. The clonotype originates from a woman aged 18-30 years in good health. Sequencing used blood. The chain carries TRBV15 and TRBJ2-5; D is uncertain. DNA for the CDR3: TGTGCCACCAGCAGAGATAGGGAAGAGACCCAGTACTTC. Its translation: CATSRDREETQYF.